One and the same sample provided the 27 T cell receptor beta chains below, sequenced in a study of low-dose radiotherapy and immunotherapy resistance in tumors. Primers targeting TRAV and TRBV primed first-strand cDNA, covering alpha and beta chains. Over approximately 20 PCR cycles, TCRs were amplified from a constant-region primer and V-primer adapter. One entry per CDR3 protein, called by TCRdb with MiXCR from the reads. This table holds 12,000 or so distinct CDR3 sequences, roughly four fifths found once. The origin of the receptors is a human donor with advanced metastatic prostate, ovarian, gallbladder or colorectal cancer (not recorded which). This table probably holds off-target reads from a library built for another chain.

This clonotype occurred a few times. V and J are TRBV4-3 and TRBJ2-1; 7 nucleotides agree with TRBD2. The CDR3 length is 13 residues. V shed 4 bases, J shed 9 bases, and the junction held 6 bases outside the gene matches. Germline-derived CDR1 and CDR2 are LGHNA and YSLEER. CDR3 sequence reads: CASSPASGGEQFF. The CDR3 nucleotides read TGCGCCAGCAGCCCTGCTAGCGGAGGTGAGCAGTTCTTC.

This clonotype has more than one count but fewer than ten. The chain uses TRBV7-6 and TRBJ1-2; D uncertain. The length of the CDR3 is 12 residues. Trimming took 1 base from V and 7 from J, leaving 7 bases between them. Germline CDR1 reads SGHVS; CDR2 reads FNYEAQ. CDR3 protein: CASSLVGFGYTF. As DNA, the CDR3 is TGTGCCAGCAGCTTAGTTGGGTTTGGCTACACCTTC. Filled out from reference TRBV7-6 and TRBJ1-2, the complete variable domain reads GAGVSQSPRYKVTKRGQDVALRCDPISGHVSLYWYRQALGQGPEFLTYFNYEAQQDKSGLPNDRFSAERPEGSISTLTIQRTEQRDSAMYRCASSLVGFGYTFGSGTRLTVV.

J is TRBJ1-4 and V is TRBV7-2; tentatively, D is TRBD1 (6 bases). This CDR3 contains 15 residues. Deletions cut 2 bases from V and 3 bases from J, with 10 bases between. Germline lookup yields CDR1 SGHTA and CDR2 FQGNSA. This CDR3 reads CASSLNGGPNEKLFF. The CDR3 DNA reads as TGTGCCAGCAGCTTAAATGGGGGGCCTAATGAAAAACTGTTTTTT. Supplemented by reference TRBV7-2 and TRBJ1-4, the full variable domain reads GAGVSQSPSNKVTEKGKDVELRCDPISGHTALYWYRQSLGQGLEFLIYFQGNSAPDKSGLPSDRFSAERTGGSVSTLTIQRTQQEDSAVYLCASSLNGGPNEKLFFGSGTQLSVL.

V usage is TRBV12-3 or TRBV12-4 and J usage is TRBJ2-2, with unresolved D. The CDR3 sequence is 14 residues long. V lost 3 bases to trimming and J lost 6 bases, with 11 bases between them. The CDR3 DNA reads TGTGCCAGCAGTTTGTCCTCGCCTGCCGGGGAGCTGTTTTTT. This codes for CASSLSSPAGELFF.

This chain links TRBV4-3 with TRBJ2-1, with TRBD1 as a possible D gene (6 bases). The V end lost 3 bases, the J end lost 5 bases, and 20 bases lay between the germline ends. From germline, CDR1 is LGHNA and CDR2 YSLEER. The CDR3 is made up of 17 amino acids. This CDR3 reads CASSHKLGTLDDNEQFF. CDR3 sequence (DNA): TGCGCCAGCAGCCATAAGTTAGGGACACTAGATGACAATGAGCAGTTCTTC.

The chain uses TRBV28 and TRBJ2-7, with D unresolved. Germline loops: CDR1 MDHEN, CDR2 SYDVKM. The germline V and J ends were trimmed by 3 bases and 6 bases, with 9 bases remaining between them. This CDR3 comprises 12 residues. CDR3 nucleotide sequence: TGTGCCAGCAGTTTTGGAGATCTCGAGCAGTACTTC. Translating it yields CASSFGDLEQYF.

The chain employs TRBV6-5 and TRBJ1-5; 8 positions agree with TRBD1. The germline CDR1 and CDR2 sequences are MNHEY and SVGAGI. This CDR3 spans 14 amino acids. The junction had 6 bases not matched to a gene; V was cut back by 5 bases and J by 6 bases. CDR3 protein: CASSRTGNAQPQHF. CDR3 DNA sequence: TGTGCCAGCAGTCGGACAGGGAACGCTCAGCCCCAGCATTTT.

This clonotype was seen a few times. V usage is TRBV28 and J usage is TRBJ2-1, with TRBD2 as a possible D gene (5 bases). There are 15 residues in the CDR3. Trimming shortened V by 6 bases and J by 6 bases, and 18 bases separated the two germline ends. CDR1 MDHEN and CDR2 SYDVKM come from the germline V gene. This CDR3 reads CASSALREFSNEQFF. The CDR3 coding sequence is TGTGCCAGCAGCGCCCTCCGGGAATTCTCCAATGAGCAGTTCTTC.

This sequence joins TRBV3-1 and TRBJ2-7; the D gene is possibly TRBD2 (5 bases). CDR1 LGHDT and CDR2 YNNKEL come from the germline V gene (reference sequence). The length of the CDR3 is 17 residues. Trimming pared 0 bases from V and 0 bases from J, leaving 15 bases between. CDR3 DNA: TGTGCCAGCAGCCAAGATGCCGCGGCTACTAGCTCCTACGAGCAGTACTTC. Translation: CASSQDAAATSSYEQYF.

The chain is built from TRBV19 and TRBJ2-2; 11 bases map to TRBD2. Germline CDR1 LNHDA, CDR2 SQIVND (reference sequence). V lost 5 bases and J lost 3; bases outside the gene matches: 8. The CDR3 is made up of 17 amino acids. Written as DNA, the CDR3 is TGTGCCAGTAGTCCTGCCGGGACTAGCGGTTACACCGGGGAGCTGTTTTTT. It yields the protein CASSPAGTSGYTGELFF.

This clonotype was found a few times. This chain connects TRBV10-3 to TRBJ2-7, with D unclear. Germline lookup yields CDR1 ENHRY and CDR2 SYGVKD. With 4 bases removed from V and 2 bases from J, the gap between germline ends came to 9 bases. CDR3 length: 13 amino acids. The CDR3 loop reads CAISGSATYEQYF. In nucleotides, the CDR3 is TGTGCCATCAGTGGGTCCGCAACCTACGAGCAGTACTTC.

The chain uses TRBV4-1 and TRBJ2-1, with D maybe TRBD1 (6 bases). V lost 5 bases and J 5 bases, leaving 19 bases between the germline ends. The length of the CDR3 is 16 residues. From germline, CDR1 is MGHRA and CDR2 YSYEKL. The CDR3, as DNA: TGCGCCAGCAGCAAAGGGCCAGGACAGCGAAACAATGAGCAGTTCTTC. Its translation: CASSKGPGQRNNEQFF.

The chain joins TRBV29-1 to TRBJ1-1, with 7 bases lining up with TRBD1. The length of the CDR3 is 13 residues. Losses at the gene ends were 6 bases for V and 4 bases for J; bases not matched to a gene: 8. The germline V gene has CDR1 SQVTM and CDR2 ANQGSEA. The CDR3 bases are TGCAGCGTCCTCACAGGGGTCGGCACTGAAGCTTTCTTT. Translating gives CSVLTGVGTEAFF.

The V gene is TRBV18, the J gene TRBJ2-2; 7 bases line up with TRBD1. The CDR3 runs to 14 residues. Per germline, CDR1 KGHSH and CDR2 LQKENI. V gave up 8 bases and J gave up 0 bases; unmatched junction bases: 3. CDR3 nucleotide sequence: TGTGCCAGCACAGGGGACGCGAACACCGGGGAGCTGTTTTTT. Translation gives CASTGDANTGELFF.

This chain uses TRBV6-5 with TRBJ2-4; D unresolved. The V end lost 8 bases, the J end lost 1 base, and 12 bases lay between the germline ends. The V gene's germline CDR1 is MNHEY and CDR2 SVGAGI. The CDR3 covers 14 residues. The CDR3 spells CASRQASAKNIQYF. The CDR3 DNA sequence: TGTGCCAGCCGCCAGGCATCCGCCAAAAACATTCAGTACTTC.

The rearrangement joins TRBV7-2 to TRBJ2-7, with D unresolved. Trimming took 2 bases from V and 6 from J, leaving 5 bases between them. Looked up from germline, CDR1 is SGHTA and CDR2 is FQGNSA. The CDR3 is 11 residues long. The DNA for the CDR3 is TGTGCCAGCAGCTTAAGCCGCGAGCAGTACTTC. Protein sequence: CASSLSREQYF.

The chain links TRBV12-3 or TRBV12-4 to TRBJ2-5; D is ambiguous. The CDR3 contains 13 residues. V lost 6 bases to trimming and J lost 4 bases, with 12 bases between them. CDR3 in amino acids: CASSLNLGETQYF. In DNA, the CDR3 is TGTGCCAGCAGCCTCAACTTAGGAGAGACCCAGTACTTC.

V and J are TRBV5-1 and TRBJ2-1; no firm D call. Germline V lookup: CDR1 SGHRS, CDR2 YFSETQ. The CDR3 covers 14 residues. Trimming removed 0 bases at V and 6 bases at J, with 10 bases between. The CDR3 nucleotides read TGCGCCAGCAGCTTGGGACACGAAAGCAATGAGCAGTTCTTC. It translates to CASSLGHESNEQFF.

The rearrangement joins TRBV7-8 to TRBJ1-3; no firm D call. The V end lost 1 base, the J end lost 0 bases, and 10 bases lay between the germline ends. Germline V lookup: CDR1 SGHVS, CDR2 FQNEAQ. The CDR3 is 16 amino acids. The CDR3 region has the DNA TGTGCCAGCAGCTTAGTAGGGCAAATCTCTGGAAACACCATATATTTT. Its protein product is CASSLVGQISGNTIYF.

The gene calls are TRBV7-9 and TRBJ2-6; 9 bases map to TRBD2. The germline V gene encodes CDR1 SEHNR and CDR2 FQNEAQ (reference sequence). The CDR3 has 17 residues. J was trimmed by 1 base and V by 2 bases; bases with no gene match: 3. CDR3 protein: CASSLRAGGSGANVLTF. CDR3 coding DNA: TGTGCCAGCAGCTTACGGGCGGGGGGGTCTGGGGCCAACGTCCTGACTTTC. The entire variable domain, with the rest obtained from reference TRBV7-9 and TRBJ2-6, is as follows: DTGVSQNPRHKITKRGQNVTFRCDPISEHNRLYWYRQTLGQGPEFLTYFQNEAQLEKSRLLSDRFSAERPKGSFSTLEIQRTEQGDSAMYLCASSLRAGGSGANVLTFGAGSRLTVL.

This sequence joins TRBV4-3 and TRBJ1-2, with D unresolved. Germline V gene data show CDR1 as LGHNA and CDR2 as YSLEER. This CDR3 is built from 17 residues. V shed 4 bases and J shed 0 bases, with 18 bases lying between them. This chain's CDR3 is CASSRNYPSETNYGYTF. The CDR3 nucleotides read TGCGCCAGCAGCCGCAATTATCCTTCGGAGACTAACTATGGCTACACCTTC.

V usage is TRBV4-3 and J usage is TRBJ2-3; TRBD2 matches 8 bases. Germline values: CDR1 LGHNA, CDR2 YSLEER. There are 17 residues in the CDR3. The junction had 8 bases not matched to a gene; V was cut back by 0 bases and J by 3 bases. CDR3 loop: CASSQEAPREGTDTQYF. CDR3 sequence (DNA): TGCGCCAGCAGCCAAGAGGCCCCACGGGAGGGGACAGATACGCAGTATTTT.

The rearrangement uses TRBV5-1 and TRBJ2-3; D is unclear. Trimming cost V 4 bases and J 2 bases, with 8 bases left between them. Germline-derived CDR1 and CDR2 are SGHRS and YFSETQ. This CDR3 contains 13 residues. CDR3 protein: CASSIGDTDTQYF. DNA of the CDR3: TGCGCCAGCAGCATTGGCGACACAGATACGCAGTATTTT. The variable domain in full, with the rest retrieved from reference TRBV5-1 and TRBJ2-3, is KAGVTQTPRYLIKTRGQQVTLSCSPISGHRSVSWYQQTPGQGLQFLFEYFSETQRNKGNFPGRFSGRQFSNSRSEMNVSTLELGDSALYLCASSIGDTDTQYFGPGTRLTVL.

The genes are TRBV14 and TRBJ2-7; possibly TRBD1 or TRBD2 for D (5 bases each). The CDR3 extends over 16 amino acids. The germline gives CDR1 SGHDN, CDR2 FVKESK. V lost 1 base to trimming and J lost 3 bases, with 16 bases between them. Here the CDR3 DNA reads TGTGCCAGCAGCCAAGTTCGAGGTGAGGGGAACTACGAGCAGTACTTC. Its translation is CASSQVRGEGNYEQYF.

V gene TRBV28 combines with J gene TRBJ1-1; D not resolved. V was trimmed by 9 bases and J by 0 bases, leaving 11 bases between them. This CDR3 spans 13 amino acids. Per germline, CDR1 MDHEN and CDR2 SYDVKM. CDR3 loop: CASWTGMNTEAFF. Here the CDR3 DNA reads TGTGCCAGTTGGACCGGTATGAACACTGAAGCTTTCTTT.

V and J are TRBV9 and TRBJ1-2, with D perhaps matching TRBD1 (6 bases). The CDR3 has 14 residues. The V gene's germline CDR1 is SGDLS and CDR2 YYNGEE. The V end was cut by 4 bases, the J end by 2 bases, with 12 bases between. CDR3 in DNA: TGTGCCAGCAGCCCAACTACAGGGAACTATGGCTACACCTTC. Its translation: CASSPTTGNYGYTF.

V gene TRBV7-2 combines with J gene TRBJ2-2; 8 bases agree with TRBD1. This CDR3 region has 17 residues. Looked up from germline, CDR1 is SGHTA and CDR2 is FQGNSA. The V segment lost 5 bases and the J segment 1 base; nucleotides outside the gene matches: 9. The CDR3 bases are TGTGCCAGCAGCCTAACTGCCGGGACAGGGAACACCGGGGAGCTGTTTTTT. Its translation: CASSLTAGTGNTGELFF.